The text below deals with one TCR beta chain. Its target is not known. Between the trimmed V and J ends, which lost 1 base and 7 bases, there was a span of 11 bases. Per the germline V gene, CDR1 is SEHNR and CDR2 is FQNEAQ (reference sequence). This CDR3 has 14 amino acids. This sample stems from a study of T cell responses to AZD1222 COVID-19 vaccine. Study outcomes and limitations: Spike-specific TCR breadth and depth went up after people got two AZD1222 doses. The number of AZD1222 recipients seropositive at baseline was only 6 or 7. Spike regions recognized by vaccine-associated CD4 TCRs spanned the protein, led by 160-218 and 743-854.

Assay used: immunoSEQ multiplex PCR; TCRdb lists only in-frame clones, some missing. Among 120,000 or so clones listed, 70% to 85% were seen once. This sample comprised peripheral blood, obtained 28 days after the second AZD1222 dose. The gene calls are TRBV7-9 and TRBJ2-1, with TRBD2 as a possible D gene (6 bases). This sequence originates from an adult who received the AZD1222 COVID-19 vaccine. The CDR3 sequence: CASSLVAGTNEQFF. The DNA for the CDR3 is TGTGCCAGCAGCTTAGTCGCGGGGACTAATGAGCAGTTCTTC.